The 9 T cell receptor beta chains presented below share a single source sample, sequenced in a study of beta chain features in type 1 diabetes. Findings and caveats of the study: In all four CD4+ subsets, TCRB CDR3 length was significantly, moderately reduced in type 1 diabetes.

No antigen has been assigned to these receptors. Sequencing targeted expressed TCRB transcripts, as all isolated RNA had been reverse transcribed. Here immunoSEQ multiplex PCR was the method, and the copy in TCRdb shows in-frame clones only, minus some. In the table there are a few hundred thousand clones, around 24% of which are singletons. Sequenced: naive CD4+ T cells from blood. The receptors stem from a woman aged 30 to 39 with type 1 diabetes.

CDR3 in amino acids: CSASSGEGTGELFF. For the CDR3, the DNA is TGCAGCGCCTCAAGCGGAGAAGGAACCGGGGAGCTGTTTTTT. The chain combines TRBV29-1 with TRBJ2-2; a weak D match, TRBD2 (5 bases). The germline V and J ends were trimmed by 7 bases and 5 bases, with 17 bases remaining between them. Germline V gene lookup returns CDR1 SQVTM and CDR2 ANQGSEA. CDR3 size: 14 residues.

This clone has more than one count but fewer than ten. The same CDR3 also results from other DNA sequences found in this sample. The V and J genes are TRBV29-1 and TRBJ1-1; 7 nucleotides line up with TRBD1. V lost 7 bases to trimming and J lost 1 base; unmatched junction nucleotides: 3. The CDR3 extends over 12 amino acids. The germline V gene has CDR1 SQVTM and CDR2 ANQGSEA. The CDR3 spells CSGWTGNTEAFF. CDR3 nucleotide sequence: TGCAGCGGGTGGACAGGGAACACTGAAGCTTTCTTT.

The chain has TRBV27 and TRBJ2-7; a weak D match, TRBD2 (5 bases). V was trimmed by 2 bases and J by 2 bases, leaving 7 bases between them. The CDR3 spans 13 residues. The germline V gene has CDR1 MNHEY and CDR2 SMNVEV (reference sequence). CDR3 DNA: TGTGCCAGCAGTTTAAGAGGGACCTACGAGCAGTACTTC. Its protein product is CASSLRGTYEQYF.

This rearrangement joins TRBV18 to TRBJ2-7, with 8 bases aligning to TRBD2. V gave up 6 bases and J gave up 2 bases; unmatched junction bases: 9. CDR1 is KGHSH and CDR2 is LQKENI in the germline V gene. The CDR3 extends over 15 amino acids. The DNA of the CDR3 is TGTGCCAGCTCTCCGGGGGCGGGAGGCACCTACGAGCAGTACTTC. Protein product: CASSPGAGGTYEQYF.

This clone was found a few times. The same CDR3 arises from other DNA sequences in this sample as well. The rearrangement uses TRBV19 and TRBJ2-1; TRBD2 matches at 15 bases. With V trimmed by 3 bases and J by 1 base, 4 bases remained unmatched. Germline-derived CDR1 and CDR2 are LNHDA and SQIVND (reference sequence). CDR3 length: 18 amino acids. DNA for the CDR3: TGTGCCAGTAGTATCGGACTAGCGGGAGGGAGTTCCTACAATGAGCAGTTCTTC. Its protein is CASSIGLAGGSSYNEQFF.

Only a few counts were recorded for this clone. This rearrangement joins TRBV29-1 to TRBJ1-2; D ambiguous. Germline lookup yields CDR1 SQVTM and CDR2 ANQGSEA. V gave up 6 bases and J gave up 8 bases, with 19 bases separating them. There are 13 residues in the CDR3. In nucleotides, the CDR3 is TGCAGCGTCAAAAATCCTCTAGACTGGGGCTACACCTTC. This codes for CSVKNPLDWGYTF.

The rearrangement uses TRBV28 and TRBJ1-2; D unresolved. The ends were cut back, 3 bases at V and 7 bases at J, with 21 bases in the middle. This CDR3 spans 16 amino acids. The germline V gene has CDR1 MDHEN and CDR2 SYDVKM. The CDR3 region is CASSFEGGGPFGGYTF. The DNA of the CDR3 is TGTGCCAGCAGTTTCGAGGGTGGAGGGCCTTTTGGTGGCTACACCTTC.

In this sample, this clone turned up a few times. The chain combines TRBV6-5 with TRBJ2-3; TRBD2 agrees at 7 bases. The CDR3 loop spans 15 amino acids. V dropped 2 bases and J dropped 4; count of bases not matched to a gene: 6. Germline V gene lookup returns CDR1 MNHEY and CDR2 SVGAGI. The CDR3 DNA sequence: TGTGCCAGCAGTTACACAATAGCGGGCTCAGATACGCAGTATTTT. Translating gives CASSYTIAGSDTQYF.

The chain recombines TRBV28 with TRBJ2-5; no definite D call. The ends were cut back, 6 bases at V and 5 bases at J, with 10 bases in the middle. This CDR3 comprises 12 residues. The V gene's germline CDR1 is MDHEN and CDR2 SYDVKM. In DNA, the CDR3 is TGTGCCAGCAGGGCGGCCGGGGAGACCCAGTACTTC. This codes for CASRAAGETQYF.